This TCR beta chain was retrieved from a study of Graves' ophthalmopathy and Graves' hyperthyroidism. Study in general: Peripheral blood was obtained at first diagnosis, ahead of any treatment.

The study amplified TCR beta CDR3 regions using RNA transcripts. HTBI primers were employed in first-round RT-PCR, then a second-round multiplex PCR followed. TCRdb recomputed calls from the multiplex PCR reads with MiXCR, one row per CDR3 protein. The sample has about 220,000 distinct CDR3 sequences, 20% to 25% seen once. Study-wide findings and caveats: The blood repertoire also included most expanded thyroid clonotypes above 0.001 frequency. Ophthalmopathy progression was predicted by the model at less than 71% sensitivity and less than 75% specificity.

Only a few counts were recorded for this clonotype. Its antigen is currently unknown. The CDR3 extends over 14 amino acids. Germline lookup yields CDR1 KGHDR and CDR2 SFDVKD. Trimming removed 9 bases from V and 3 bases from J, with 17 bases in between. Someone took the PBMCs out of less than 11 ml of fresh peripheral blood. Material: peripheral blood. The chain is built from TRBV24-1 and TRBJ2-7, with a tentative D call TRBD2 (6 bases). This clonotype originated in a woman in her 50s with Graves' ophthalmopathy. In nucleotides, the CDR3 is TGTGCCACCCAAGGAGGCGGGGAAAGCTACGAGCAGTACTTC. As protein: CATQGGGESYEQYF.